The 2 T cell receptor beta chains given below trace back to one sample, sequenced in a study of cytomegalovirus exposure and HLA in healthy donors. The PCR contained 60 Vbeta and 13 Jbeta primers. Only in-frame clones appear in the TCRdb table, and some are missing; sequencing was by immunoSEQ multiplex PCR. Here the sample spans 150,000 or so clones, over 65% being singletons. The source material was PBMCs. These receptors originate from a woman aged 40 to 49 in good health and CMV-seronegative.

This chain uses TRBV28 with TRBJ1-5; the D gene is possibly TRBD1 (5 bases). CDR1 and CDR2 from the germline V gene are MDHEN and SYDVKM. With 2 bases removed from V and 7 bases from J, the gap between germline ends came to 15 bases. This CDR3 contains 15 residues. In nucleotides, the CDR3 is TGTGCCAGCAGTTTAATGGACCCGGGGGAACAGCCCCAGCATTTT. Its translation is CASSLMDPGEQPQHF.

This clone was seen a few times. This chain uses TRBV6-1 with TRBJ2-2; 7 bases match TRBD1. Per germline, CDR1 MNHNS and CDR2 SASEGT. Germline trimming cut 8 bases from V and 4 bases from J; bases unmatched to any gene: 4. This CDR3 spans 13 amino acids. CDR3 DNA: TGTGCCAGCCATACAGGGGTCACCGGGGAGCTGTTTTTT. Its protein product is CASHTGVTGELFF.